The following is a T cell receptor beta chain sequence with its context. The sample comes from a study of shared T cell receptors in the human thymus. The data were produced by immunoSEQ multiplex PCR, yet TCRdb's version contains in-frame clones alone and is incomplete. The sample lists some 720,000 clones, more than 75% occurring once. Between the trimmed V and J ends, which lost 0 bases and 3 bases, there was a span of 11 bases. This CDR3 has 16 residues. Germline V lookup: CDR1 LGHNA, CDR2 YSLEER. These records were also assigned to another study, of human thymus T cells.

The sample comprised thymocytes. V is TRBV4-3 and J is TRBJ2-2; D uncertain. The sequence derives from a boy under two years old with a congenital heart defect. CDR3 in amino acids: CASSQERLGYTGELFF. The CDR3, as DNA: TGCGCCAGCAGCCAAGAGAGGCTAGGATACACCGGGGAGCTGTTTTTT.